This TCR beta chain stems from a study of blood T cell repertoires in COVID-19. Study-level background: Sites in the United States, Italy and Spain provided acute and convalescent COVID-19 samples. PBMCs, B-cell-depleted T cells, or T cells provided the cDNA or gDNA that made up the material.

The V and J ends lost 0 bases and 6 bases respectively, with 4 bases between them. In germline, CDR1 is LGHNA, CDR2 YNFKEQ. The CDR3 covers 12 residues. Original processing methods: Reference gene primer amplification gave nucleated cell count estimates. Assay used: immunoSEQ multiplex PCR; TCRdb lists only in-frame clones, some missing. V, J and clone size reflect that table, while D and trimming were determined from the DNA. The table lists some 240,000 clones, 80% of them singletons. The chain joins TRBV4-2 to TRBJ2-3; the D is unclear. Sequenced: peripheral blood. This TCR derives from a woman in her 70s with acute or convalescent COVID-19. Here the CDR3 reads CASSQERDTQYF. In DNA form, the CDR3 reads TGTGCCAGCAGCCAAGAGCGGGATACGCAGTATTTT.